Below, 25 T cell receptor beta chains from the same sample are listed, as sequenced in a study of T cell clonality in common variable immunodeficiency. TCRdb keeps only in-frame clones here, not all; method: immunoSEQ multiplex PCR. Singletons are absent from the sample, which has approximately 18,000 clones. Study-level results: Common variable immunodeficiency TCR beta sequences reportedly had fewer deletions and N-nucleotide insertions.

No antigen has been identified for these receptors. Specimen: peripheral blood mononuclear cells. Receptor source: a human donor with common variable immunodeficiency.

This clone showed up many times. The CDR3 end is not reached by the read, which stops 3 residues before it; the germline J gene fills it in. This chain uses TRBV29-1 with TRBJ1-1, with 8 nucleotides matching TRBD1. In germline, CDR1 is SQVTM, CDR2 ANQGSEA. The CDR3 runs 13 residues. Trimming took 5 bases from V and 3 from J; bases not matched to a gene: 5. CDR3 amino acids: CSVKQGVDTEAFF. CDR3 DNA (partial): TGCAGCGTTAAACAGGGGGTGGACACTGAA.

This clone was detected a few times. The read stops 3 residues short of the end of the CDR3; the missing end is completed from the germline J gene. V and J are TRBV7-9 and TRBJ1-4; D gene uncertain. V was pared by 4 bases and J by 8 bases, with 5 bases between. The CDR3 is made up of 11 amino acids. Germline-derived CDR1 and CDR2 are SEHNR and FQNEAQ (reference sequence). CDR3 loop: CASSSSEKLFF. The DNA read from the CDR3 is TGTGCCAGCAGCTCAAGCGAAAAA.

This clone was detected a few times. The read gets to within 3 residues of the CDR3 end, and the germline J gene fills in the rest. The chain employs TRBV2 and TRBJ2-2; TRBD2 aligns across 12 bases. There are 15 residues in the CDR3. Trimming at V came to 6 bases and at J to 7 bases, leaving 6 bases not matched to a gene. Germline assignment: CDR1 SNHLY and CDR2 FYNNEI. Partial CDR3 DNA: TGTGCCAGCAGGGAGACTAGCGGGAGTGTCGGGGAG. Encoded protein: CASRETSGSVGE. The whole CDR3 protein reads CASRETSGSVGELFF.

This clone was observed at least ten times. The CDR3 goes on 3 residues after the read ends, and that part is filled in from the germline J gene. The V call is TRBV6-4, the J call TRBJ2-7, with 10 positions matching TRBD1. Germline V gene sequence: CDR1 MRHNA, CDR2 SNTAGT. The CDR3 loop spans 14 amino acids. V lost 7 bases to trimming and J lost 6 bases; unmatched junction nucleotides: 9. The part of the CDR3 DNA that was read is TGTGCCAGCACAGCGGGACAGGGGCAGCTCGAG. Translation gives CASTAGQGQLE. The whole CDR3 sequence is CASTAGQGQLEQYF.

Ten or more counts support this clone. A read error may produce the germline difference seen at one junction end. Read sequence stops 3 residues before the CDR3 end, and the germline J gene provides the missing end. This rearrangement joins TRBV4-2 to TRBJ2-7; TRBD2 matches at 9 bases. Per germline, CDR1 LGHNA and CDR2 YNFKEQ. This CDR3 contains 18 residues. Incomplete CDR3 DNA: TGCGCCAGCAGCCAAGAACTCCCCTCGGCGGGGGGGACCTACGAG. It codes for CASSQELPSAGGTYE. Given in full, the CDR3 is CASSQELPSAGGTYEQYF.

This clone was observed at least ten times. The sequenced fragment ends 3 residues before the CDR3 boundary, so the rest is inferred from the germline J gene. V is TRBV6-1 and J is TRBJ2-4, with 7 nucleotides matching TRBD1. CDR3 size: 13 residues. V lost 4 bases, J lost 8 bases, and 5 bases stayed unmatched. Germline CDR1 is MNHNS and CDR2 is SASEGT. The CDR3 loop is CASSAFGTDIQYF. The CDR3 DNA, read in part, is TGTGCCAGCAGTGCTTTTGGGACAGACATT.

As to this clone: The CDR3 extends 3 residues past the end of the read, so its final part is completed from the germline J gene. The gene calls are TRBV19 and TRBJ2-5, with D possibly TRBD2 on 6 matching bases. V was pared by 3 bases and J by 1 base, with 12 bases between. Germline V CDR1 and CDR2: LNHDA, SQIVND (reference sequence). The CDR3 loop spans 15 amino acids. The CDR3 is CASSIPQGLQETQYF. The covered CDR3 bases are TGTGCCAGTAGTATCCCTCAGGGACTCCAAGAGACC. Full variable domain (remainder filled in from reference TRBV19 and TRBJ2-5): DGGITQSPKYLFRKEGQNVTLSCEQNLNHDAMYWYRQDPGQGLRLIYYSQIVNDFQKGDIAEGYSVSREKKESFPLTVTSAQKNPTAFYLCASSIPQGLQETQYFGPGTRLLVL.

This clone was seen repeatedly, ten times or more. The read terminates 3 residues ahead of where the CDR3 ends, so the germline J gene completes it. The chain carries TRBV14 and TRBJ2-1; TRBD2 agrees at 7 bases. This CDR3 is 14 amino acids long. V shed 3 bases and J 3 bases; nucleotides not matched to a gene: 2. From germline, CDR1 is SGHDN and CDR2 FVKESK. CDR3 amino acids: CASSHLADYNEQFF. The sequenced part of the CDR3 DNA is TGTGCCAGCAGCCATCTAGCGGACTACAATGAG.

In this sample, this clone turned up many times. The read halts 3 residues ahead of the CDR3 end, with the missing end drawn from the germline J gene. This chain connects TRBV7-6 to TRBJ1-1, with D tentatively TRBD1 (6 bases). Trimming left V 1 base short and J 0 bases short, with 18 bases between. This CDR3 is 18 amino acids long. Per germline, CDR1 SGHVS and CDR2 FNYEAQ. CDR3 amino acids: CASSLEGGAIGMNTEAFF. The sequenced CDR3 bases are TGTGCCAGCAGCTTAGAAGGGGGGGCGATTGGGATGAACACTGAA.

In its sample, this clone is medium-sized (0.01 to 0.1%). The CDR3 is cut off 3 residues early in the read; its end comes from the germline J gene. The V gene is TRBV14, the J gene TRBJ1-6; D call uncertain. CDR3 length: 14 residues. Germline lookup yields CDR1 SGHDN and CDR2 FVKESK. Trimming removed 5 bases at V and 4 bases at J, with 9 bases between. Incomplete CDR3 DNA: TGTGCCAGCAGCTTAACAGCTTATAATTCACCC. Translating gives CASSLTAYNSP. The whole CDR3 sequence reads CASSLTAYNSPLHF.

The covered CDR3 bases are TGTGCCAGCAGCTCTGACAGGGCTAGCAATCAGCCC. It is translated as CASSSDRASNQP. The complete CDR3 sequence is CASSSDRASNQPQHF. The V call is TRBV7-2, the J call TRBJ1-5; 7 bases are shared with TRBD1. The read halts 3 residues ahead of the CDR3 end, with the missing end drawn from the germline J gene. This CDR3 has 15 residues. With V trimmed by 4 bases and J by 0 bases, 3 bases remained unmatched. Per the germline V gene, CDR1 is SGHTA and CDR2 is FQGNSA. The full variable domain, with the rest looked up from reference TRBV7-2 and TRBJ1-5, is GAGVSQSPSNKVTEKGKDVELRCDPISGHTALYWYRQSLGQGLEFLIYFQGNSAPDKSGLPSDRFSAERTGGSVSTLTIQRTQQEDSAVYLCASSSDRASNQPQHFGDGTRLSIL.

This clone was counted at least ten times. The read comes to an end 3 residues before the CDR3 does, leaving the germline J gene to fill in the end. The chain is built from TRBV4-2 and TRBJ2-2, with 10 bases matching TRBD1. The CDR3 is made up of 18 amino acids. J lost 2 bases, V lost 4 bases, and 10 bases had no gene match. CDR1 is LGHNA, CDR2 YNFKEQ, per germline. The CDR3 sequence is CASSPRQGAIFNTGELFF. CDR3 DNA (partial): TGTGCCAGCAGCCCCCGACAGGGGGCGATCTTTAACACCGGGGAG.

In the case of this clone: The CDR3 end is not reached by the read, which stops 3 residues before it; the germline J gene fills it in. The V call is TRBV18, the J call TRBJ1-2, with D perhaps matching TRBD1 (5 bases). With 3 bases removed from V and 4 bases from J, the gap between germline ends came to 9 bases. Germline lookup yields CDR1 KGHSH and CDR2 LQKENI. The CDR3 is made up of 13 amino acids. The CDR3 is CASSPDSVYGYTF. Incomplete CDR3 DNA: TGTGCCAGCTCACCCGACAGCGTCTATGGC.

This clone appeared a few times. The DNA ends 3 residues before the CDR3 does, and the rest of the CDR3 is filled in from the germline J gene. The chain carries TRBV30 and TRBJ2-1, with 9 nucleotides matching TRBD2. This CDR3 comprises 14 residues. J lost 5 bases, V lost 4 bases, and 6 bases had no gene match. CDR1 is GTSNPN and CDR2 is SVGIG in the germline V gene (reference sequence). CDR3 DNA (partial): TGTGCCTGGAAGGGGGCGGGGGGGAACAATGAG. Protein sequence: CAWKGAGGNNE. The entire CDR3 protein is CAWKGAGGNNEQFF.

This clone came up many times. The read ends 3 residues before the CDR3 terminus; that terminus is restored from the germline J gene. V gene TRBV7-8 combines with J gene TRBJ2-2; 9 bases line up with TRBD2. Germline values: CDR1 SGHVS, CDR2 FQNEAQ. V trimming: 2 bases; J trimming: 4 bases; junction bases outside the gene matches: 2. This CDR3 has 15 amino acids. The sequenced CDR3 bases are TGTGCCAGCAGCTTAAGACTAGCGGCCACCGGGGAG. Translation gives CASSLRLAATGE. The whole CDR3 reads CASSLRLAATGELFF.

Remarks on this clone: The read terminates 3 residues before the CDR3 end, so the remaining end is supplied by the germline J gene. This rearrangement joins TRBV7-7 to TRBJ2-5, with 7 positions matching TRBD2. J gave up 5 bases and V 4 bases, and 16 bases lay outside the gene matches. CDR1 is SSHAT and CDR2 is FNYEAQ in the germline V gene (reference sequence). CDR3 length equals 17 residues. The CDR3 protein is CASSSPPHGDGGETQYF. The part of the CDR3 DNA that was read is TGTGCCAGCAGCTCGCCCCCGCACGGGGACGGGGGGGAGACC.

This clone appeared many times. From the germline J gene comes the end of the CDR3, since the read stops 3 residues before it. This chain connects TRBV6-1 to TRBJ2-5, with D hard to call. Germline-derived CDR1 and CDR2 are MNHNS and SASEGT. The CDR3 length is 14 residues. V gave up 1 base and J gave up 7 bases, with 13 bases separating them. Partial CDR3 DNA: TGTGCCAGCAGTGAAGTTGCGTTTTTCGGGACC. As protein: CASSEVAFFGT. The entire CDR3 sequence reads CASSEVAFFGTQYF.

In the case of this clone: The read ends 3 residues early relative to the CDR3; the germline J gene fills the gap. The chain employs TRBV5-1 and TRBJ2-7; the match to TRBD1 covers 10 bases. The CDR3 runs 15 residues. Germline V gene sequence: CDR1 SGHRS, CDR2 YFSETQ. Unmatched junction bases numbered 8, after V lost 4 bases and J lost 4 bases. The CDR3 sequence is CASSVKGTGAYEQYF. The DNA read from the CDR3 is TGCGCCAGCAGCGTAAAGGGGACAGGGGCTTACGAG.

For this clone: Read data end 3 residues before the CDR3 end; the end is taken from the germline J gene. V is TRBV29-1 and J is TRBJ2-3; 10 nucleotides align to TRBD2. Per germline, CDR1 SQVTM and CDR2 ANQGSEA. V lost 6 bases to trimming and J lost 1 base; unmatched junction nucleotides: 4. This CDR3 contains 14 residues. CDR3 protein: CSVLTSGGTDTQYF. Incomplete CDR3 DNA: TGCAGCGTCCTCACTAGCGGGGGCACAGATACG.

In this sample, this clone turned up many times. The read ends 3 residues early relative to the CDR3; the germline J gene fills the gap. The chain links TRBV20-1 to TRBJ2-5; 11 bases align to TRBD2. CDR1 and CDR2 (germline): DFQATT, SNEGSKA (reference sequence). The CDR3 consists of 16 residues. V gave up 1 base and J gave up 1 base; unmatched junction bases: 5. This chain's CDR3 is CSARGTSGPFQETQYF. The sequenced part of the CDR3 DNA is TGCAGTGCTAGAGGGACTAGCGGGCCCTTCCAAGAGACC.

Remarks on this clone: A much more abundant neighbour one base away suggests this may be a read error. The observed sequence ends 3 residues before the CDR3 terminus, with the missing tail filled in from the germline J gene. At the DNA level, this CDR3 is encoded by other sequences in the same sample as well. The V and J genes are TRBV18 and TRBJ2-1; 7 nucleotides agree with TRBD2. The CDR3 contains 16 residues. J gave up 1 base and V 6 bases, and 9 bases lay outside the gene matches. Germline CDR1 KGHSH, CDR2 LQKENI. Incomplete CDR3 DNA: TGTGCCAGCTCTCTCGTGGGGGGGATTTCCTACAATGAG. Translation: CASSLVGGISYNE. The CDR3 reads in full as CASSLVGGISYNEQFF.

This clone was recorded many times. The read stops 3 residues short of the end of the CDR3; the missing end is completed from the germline J gene. The chain links TRBV30 to TRBJ1-5; D is possibly TRBD1 (5 bases). V was pared by 5 bases and J by 3 bases, with 11 bases between. The germline V gene encodes CDR1 GTSNPN and CDR2 SVGIG (reference sequence). This CDR3 has 13 residues. Incomplete CDR3 DNA: TGTGCCTGGGGCCGGGGGATCAATCAGCCC. The encoded protein is CAWGRGINQP. The whole CDR3 sequence is CAWGRGINQPQHF.

Notes on this clone: The read terminates 3 residues ahead of where the CDR3 ends, so the germline J gene completes it. The J gene is TRBJ2-7, the V gene TRBV5-1, with 7 bases matching TRBD2. Germline V gives CDR1 SGHRS, CDR2 YFSETQ. CDR3 length: 15 residues. V was clipped by 0 bases and J by 4 bases; unmatched bases: 7. CDR3 loop: CASSLGAGRVYEQYF. Incomplete CDR3 DNA: TGCGCCAGCAGCTTGGGGGCAGGGAGGGTGTACGAG. Variable domain in full (rest from reference TRBV5-1 and TRBJ2-7): KAGVTQTPRYLIKTRGQQVTLSCSPISGHRSVSWYQQTPGQGLQFLFEYFSETQRNKGNFPGRFSGRQFSNSRSEMNVSTLELGDSALYLCASSLGAGRVYEQYFGPGTRLTVT.

This clone was observed many times. The CDR3 end falls 3 residues outside the read, so it is completed with the germline J gene. The V gene is TRBV6-1, the J gene TRBJ2-1; the D gene is possibly TRBD2 (5 bases). CDR1 and CDR2 (germline): MNHNS, SASEGT. This CDR3 has 12 amino acids. V lost 4 bases and J lost 9, with 10 bases in between. This CDR3 reads CASSASGLEQFF. Incomplete CDR3 DNA: TGTGCCAGCAGTGCGTCCGGACTTGAG.

A remark on this clone: Read data end 3 residues before the CDR3 end; the end is taken from the germline J gene. The chain links TRBV20-1 to TRBJ2-5; 8 bases are shared with TRBD2. With V trimmed by 0 bases and J by 4 bases, 4 bases remained unmatched. CDR1 is DFQATT, CDR2 SNEGSKA, per germline (reference sequence). The CDR3 totals 14 residues. The CDR3 sequence: CSARDGAGGETQYF. The DNA read from the CDR3 is TGCAGTGCTAGAGACGGGGCGGGGGGAGAGACC.